The rows below give T cell receptor beta chains drawn from one sample of a study of cytotoxic CD8 clonotypes in ibrutinib-treated CLL. Method: immunoSEQ multiplex PCR; TCRdb's copy keeps in-frame clones and lacks some. The sample contains about 27,000 clones, 69% of which appear only once. Sequences were derived from PBMCs, sampled after 24 months of ibrutinib treatment. All receptors derive from a human donor with chronic lymphocytic leukemia. The conserved cysteine and the conserved F or W are not part of the CDR3 here. Clone size is not always given. Where it is, it says once, few, many or a class for expanded clones.

abundance: medium-sized; v_gene: TRBV6-1; CDR3aa: ASSDRGDSPLH
abundance: NA; v_gene: TRBV6-6; CDR3aa: ASREQGAAGELF
abundance: NA; v_gene: TRBV5-1; CDR3aa: ASSLAGGYSYEQY
abundance: NA; v_gene: TRBV19; CDR3aa: ASSINQGLYEQY
abundance: NA; v_gene: TRBV7-3; CDR3aa: ASSKGARETQY
abundance: few; v_gene: TRBV9; CDR3aa: ASSVDMNTEAF
abundance: few; v_gene: TRBV11-2; CDR3aa: ASSLIGGVVEQY
abundance: NA; v_gene: TRBV4-1; CDR3aa: ASSQAGGAQETQY
abundance: NA; v_gene: TRBV5-1; CDR3aa: ASSYTSGGADTQY
abundance: NA; v_gene: TRBV5-8; CDR3aa: ASSLDDRDYGYT
abundance: NA; v_gene: TRBV6-6; CDR3aa: ASSLGGSYEQY
abundance: NA; v_gene: TRBV7-8; CDR3aa: ASMVGGADTQY
abundance: NA; v_gene: TRBV9; CDR3aa: ASGPRAYLTDTQY
abundance: once; v_gene: TRBV7-2; CDR3aa: ASSGSGYEQY
abundance: NA; v_gene: TRBV5-1; CDR3aa: ASKPGGGTQY
abundance: NA; v_gene: TRBV11-2; CDR3aa: ASSLDGGYQETQY
abundance: NA; v_gene: TRBV19; CDR3aa: ASGGLYEQY
abundance: NA; v_gene: TRBV20-1; CDR3aa: SAAIRDEQF
abundance: NA; v_gene: TRBV27; CDR3aa: ASSWGSNQPQH
abundance: many; v_gene: TRBV2; CDR3aa: ASTGLAGGNTGELF
abundance: once; v_gene: TRBV30; CDR3aa: AWSVNRGYEQY
abundance: NA; v_gene: TRBV29-1; CDR3aa: SVATLPGPPTSGNTIY
abundance: NA; v_gene: TRBV30; CDR3aa: AWSVGQNYGYT
abundance: few; v_gene: TRBV2; CDR3aa: ASSPGTGKNEQF
abundance: NA; v_gene: TRBV9; CDR3aa: ASSVRDREKSPLH
abundance: NA; v_gene: TRBV27; CDR3aa: ASSLSVTGGAGEQY
abundance: NA; v_gene: TRBV18; CDR3aa: ASAGGVRTEAF
abundance: NA; v_gene: TRBV9; CDR3aa: ASSVEGLNQPQH